This entry is about one T cell receptor beta chain. Its antigen is still unknown. No base qualities exist here, and no much larger clone lies one base off it. V is cut by 3 bases and J by 7 bases, and the space between the germline ends is 6 bases. The CDR3 covers 12 residues, taking in both the cysteine and the phenylalanine. CDR3 DNA is the only sequence kept; it has 36 bases, read in frame from the first base. The germline V gene yields SGHDN for CDR1 and FVKESK for CDR2. The data originate from a study of Graves' ophthalmopathy and Graves' hyperthyroidism (dated by TCRdb to between 2017 and 2018). General notes on the study: Peripheral blood was collected at initial diagnosis, prior to any treatment. The study used signatures of the TCR beta repertoire to tell Graves' ophthalmopathy apart from Graves' hyperthyroidism and to predict which patients would progress to ophthalmopathy. In total, approximately 130 blood samples were TCR-sequenced: 43 ophthalmopathy, some 75 hyperthyroidism and some 17 hyperthyroidism-to-ophthalmopathy patients. A discovery set of 90 to 100 patients (roughly 43 ophthalmopathy, some 58 stable hyperthyroidism) was enrolled to explore V-J signatures distinguishing ophthalmopathy from hyperthyroidism. An independent validation cohort comprised roughly 20 hyperthyroidism patients and about 16 patients who later progressed from hyperthyroidism to ophthalmopathy. In roughly 6 hyperthyroidism patients, T-cell repertoires of thyroid tissue and blood were compared. Following sampling, methimazole starting at 30 mg daily was administered to hyperthyroidism patients, and high-dose intravenous methylprednisolone was administered to ophthalmopathy patients.

The ophthalmopathy patients had moderately to severely active disease, with a Clinical Activity Score of 3 or higher, a NOSPECS grade of 4 or higher, and a disease duration of less than 3 months. Patients with other autoimmune diseases, uncontrolled infections, pregnancy or lactation were excluded from the study. Clinical symptoms, serum thyroxine, TRAb, thyroid ultrasound and orbital computed tomography formed the basis of the diagnosis. Using Ficoll-Paque density gradient centrifugation, PBMCs were isolated from 9.5 to 10 ml of fresh peripheral blood. Total RNA was extracted using Trizol reagent, and RNA quality was checked on an Agilent 2100 Bioanalyzer. For repertoire sequencing, TCR beta CDR3 regions were amplified from RNA transcripts. A first-round RT-PCR used HTBI primers with the Qiagen OneStep RT-PCR kit, followed by a second-round multiplex PCR, size selection and purification. Sequencing of the libraries was carried out on an Illumina HiSeq2000 in paired-end mode with 100 bp reads. Per the authors' processing: Reads were processed with SOAPnuke, discarding reads with adapters, uncalled bases, mean Phred below 15, or no exact constant-primer or identifier match. COPE v1.2.5 was used to merge the high-quality paired reads. Unique nucleotide sequences were defined as clonotypes and aligned to IMGT TRB V, D and J references using MiTCR v1.1. The analysis was limited to V-J combinations with a frequency above 0.0001, which together covered 98% to 99.2% of repertoires. For each V-J combination, a TCR clonal expansion and chaos score was defined as the ratio of F50 clonal expansion to chaos observed in the TCRdist matrix. Welch's t-statistics and random forest were used to reduce features to about 14 V-J combinations, which were fed into a naive Bayes classifier. Thyroid-blood repertoire similarity was quantified with the Morisita-Horn index. TCRdb reworked the public reads: Q25 trimming with fastp, MiXCR clone assembly, productive beta chains retained. Identical CDR3 protein sequences are pooled into one entry, listed with their most common genes and DNA. The V and J calls reflect TCRdb's pipeline rather than the authors' work. The sample records some 47,000 distinct CDR3 sequences, 50% to 65% of which are singletons. Clones ranked in the top ten supply 23% of the sample.

Study-wide conclusions, independent of this receptor: In validation, the model predicted ophthalmopathy progression with about 70% sensitivity and around 72% specificity; more than ten predicted patients were CT-confirmed with GO in a median of about 7.1 months. No statistical method was used to predetermine the sample size, and group allocation was not hidden from the investigators. In cross-validation, the 13-signature model distinguished ophthalmopathy from stable hyperthyroidism with almost 90% sensitivity and around 82% specificity, and in the test set the corresponding values were about 80% and 75%. Most expanded thyroid clonotypes with a frequency above 0.001 also appeared in blood, which suggests that blood repertoires may reflect the immune response in the thyroid.

The sequence came from an adult man with Graves' ophthalmopathy. The specimen sequenced was peripheral blood. The chain is made from TRBV14 and TRBJ1-4, with the D gene not confidently named. The CDR3 reads as follows: CASSHSPEKLFF. The DNA is as follows: TGTGCCAGCAGCCATTCCCCTGAAAAACTGTTTTTT.